A selection of T cell receptor beta chains follows, all from one sample in a study of T cell responses to AZD1222 COVID-19 vaccine. Assay: immunoSEQ multiplex PCR; the TCRdb copy retains only in-frame clones and omits some. The sample lists approximately 89,000 clones, 92% occurring once. Specimen: peripheral blood, collected on day 0 of AZD1222 vaccination. The receptors derive from an adult in good health. Both conserved end residues are part of each CDR3. Each record gives: clone size, V gene, D gene, J gene, CDR3 protein, CDR3 DNA. The D gene is left open where the match is weak. Clone size is stated in some rows and not others, as once, few, many or a class when expanded.

clone size: .
V gene: TRBV9
D gene: .
J gene: TRBJ1-2
CDR3 protein: CASFDSGAGGYTF
CDR3 DNA: TGTGCTTCATTCGACTCGGGGGCAGGTGGCTACACCTTC

clone size: .
V gene: TRBV7-8
D gene: .
J gene: TRBJ2-7
CDR3 protein: CASSYGPTYEQYF
CDR3 DNA: TGTGCCAGCAGCTATGGGCCCACCTACGAGCAGTACTTC

clone size: once
V gene: TRBV7-2
D gene: .
J gene: TRBJ2-1
CDR3 protein: CASSPSLTSYNEQFF
CDR3 DNA: TGTGCCAGCAGCCCCTCCTTGACCTCCTACAATGAGCAGTTCTTC

clone size: .
V gene: TRBV4-1
D gene: TRBD2
J gene: TRBJ2-1
CDR3 protein: CASSQFASGESYNEQFF
CDR3 DNA: TGCGCCAGCAGCCAATTTGCTAGCGGGGAGTCCTACAATGAGCAGTTCTTC

clone size: .
V gene: TRBV7-9
D gene: .
J gene: TRBJ2-3
CDR3 protein: CASSSYYQEYTDTQYF
CDR3 DNA: TGTGCCAGCAGCTCCTACTACCAGGAGTACACAGATACGCAGTATTTT

clone size: .
V gene: TRBV2
D gene: .
J gene: TRBJ1-2
CDR3 protein: CASRDNYGYTF
CDR3 DNA: TGTGCCAGTCGGGATAACTATGGCTACACCTTC

clone size: .
V gene: TRBV19
D gene: .
J gene: TRBJ1-1
CDR3 protein: CASRQQGPAGEAFF
CDR3 DNA: TGTGCCAGTAGGCAACAGGGTCCAGCCGGCGAAGCTTTCTTT

clone size: .
V gene: TRBV7-3
D gene: TRBD1
J gene: TRBJ1-1
CDR3 protein: CASSYGQGMNTEAFF
CDR3 DNA: TGTGCCAGCAGCTACGGACAGGGGATGAACACTGAAGCTTTCTTT

clone size: .
V gene: TRBV10-3
D gene: .
J gene: TRBJ1-3
CDR3 protein: CAISVRGSGNTIYF
CDR3 DNA: TGTGCCATCAGTGTTAGGGGCTCTGGAAACACCATATATTTT

clone size: .
V gene: TRBV7-9
D gene: .
J gene: TRBJ1-5
CDR3 protein: CASSLVGSNQPQHF
CDR3 DNA: TGTGCCAGCAGCTTAGTTGGCAGCAATCAGCCCCAGCATTTT

clone size: .
V gene: TRBV5-6
D gene: .
J gene: TRBJ2-1
CDR3 protein: CASSYLEGRTTIFNEQFF
CDR3 DNA: TGTGCCAGCAGCTACTTGGAGGGGAGAACCACAATATTTAATGAGCAGTTCTTC

clone size: .
V gene: TRBV28
D gene: .
J gene: TRBJ1-2
CDR3 protein: CASSRTDYGYTF
CDR3 DNA: TGTGCCAGCAGCCGGACAGACTATGGCTACACCTTC

clone size: .
V gene: TRBV7-3
D gene: .
J gene: TRBJ2-6
CDR3 protein: CASSLMGQYSGANVLTF
CDR3 DNA: TGTGCCAGCAGCTTAATGGGGCAGTACTCTGGGGCCAACGTCCTGACTTTC

clone size: .
V gene: TRBV28
D gene: TRBD2
J gene: TRBJ2-1
CDR3 protein: CASSTLAGGSFF
CDR3 DNA: TGTGCCAGCAGTACCCTAGCGGGAGGGTCGTTCTTC

clone size: .
V gene: TRBV18
D gene: TRBD1
J gene: TRBJ2-3
CDR3 protein: CASSGRQGHTDTQYF
CDR3 DNA: TGTGCCAGCTCAGGACGACAGGGTCACACAGATACGCAGTATTTT

clone size: .
V gene: TRBV2
D gene: .
J gene: TRBJ2-7
CDR3 protein: CASSEFYEQYF
CDR3 DNA: TGTGCCAGCAGTGAATTCTACGAGCAGTACTTC

clone size: .
V gene: TRBV13
D gene: TRBD1
J gene: TRBJ1-4
CDR3 protein: CASSLRGQGDEKLFF
CDR3 DNA: TGTGCCAGCAGCTTAAGAGGACAGGGGGATGAAAAACTGTTTTTT

clone size: .
V gene: TRBV19
D gene: TRBD1
J gene: TRBJ2-1
CDR3 protein: CASRIKGQLYNEQFF
CDR3 DNA: TGTGCCAGTCGGATTAAGGGACAGTTATACAATGAGCAGTTCTTC

clone size: .
V gene: TRBV11-2
D gene: .
J gene: TRBJ2-7
CDR3 protein: CASSLTPVGTSTYEQYF
CDR3 DNA: TGTGCCAGCAGCTTAACCCCGGTCGGGACTTCTACCTACGAGCAGTACTTC

clone size: .
V gene: TRBV28
D gene: TRBD2
J gene: TRBJ2-7
CDR3 protein: CASSRAGVTSYEQYF
CDR3 DNA: TGTGCCAGCAGCCGAGCGGGAGTAACGAGCTACGAGCAGTACTTC

clone size: .
V gene: TRBV24-1
D gene: TRBD2
J gene: TRBJ2-3
CDR3 protein: CATMRGRAGTDTQYF
CDR3 DNA: TGTGCCACCATGCGCGGGAGGGCGGGCACAGATACGCAGTATTTT

clone size: once
V gene: TRBV5-1
D gene: .
J gene: TRBJ2-7
CDR3 protein: CASSFLSDEQYF
CDR3 DNA: TGCGCCAGCAGCTTCTTAAGTGATGAGCAGTACTTC

clone size: .
V gene: TRBV7-8
D gene: TRBD1
J gene: TRBJ1-4
CDR3 protein: CASSQKTGATNEKLFF
CDR3 DNA: TGTGCCAGCAGCCAAAAAACAGGGGCAACTAATGAAAAACTGTTTTTT

clone size: .
V gene: TRBV27
D gene: TRBD1
J gene: TRBJ1-4
CDR3 protein: CASSTDRANEKLFF
CDR3 DNA: TGTGCCAGCAGTACGGACAGGGCTAATGAAAAACTGTTTTTT

clone size: .
V gene: TRBV5-4
D gene: TRBD2
J gene: TRBJ2-1
CDR3 protein: CASSLVAGVNNEQFF
CDR3 DNA: TGTGCCAGCAGCTTGGTAGCGGGAGTCAACAATGAGCAGTTCTTC

clone size: .
V gene: TRBV30
D gene: TRBD1
J gene: TRBJ1-2
CDR3 protein: CALGGAVGYTF
CDR3 DNA: TGTGCCTTAGGGGGCGCGGTTGGCTACACCTTC

clone size: .
V gene: TRBV3-1/TRBV3-2
D gene: .
J gene: TRBJ2-1
CDR3 protein: CASSQDIHNEQFF
CDR3 DNA: TGTGCCAGCAGCCAAGATATCCACAATGAGCAGTTCTTC